The clone carrying this T cell receptor (beta chain) shows up as medium-sized by frequency. No antigen is known for it. The sample originates from a study of T cells expressing NK-cell markers. Study-wide findings and caveats: There remained a lack of clarity about HCMV specificity of expanded NKG2C+ T cell clones.

Reanalyzing the 5' RACE reads, TCRdb keeps one entry per CDR3 protein, without DNA. Recorded for this sample: 30,000 or so distinct CDR3 sequences. CDR1 LGHDT and CDR2 YNNKEL come from the germline V gene (reference sequence). This CDR3 has 20 amino acids. The V gene is TRBV3-1, the J gene TRBJ2-1; absent DNA, TCRdb's TRBD2 call cannot be checked. The specimen sequenced was blood T cells: a sorted CD56 or NKG2C T cell subset, CD4+ or CD8+ T cells, or bulk PBMC T cells (not recorded which). This clonotype was sampled from a woman between 18 and 75 years old in good health. The CDR3: CASSPFPTGGGPSSYNEQFF.